The T cell receptor (beta chain) described here comes from a study of T-cell memory formation after mild COVID-19 (dated by TCRdb to the early 2020s). Describing the broader study: TCR sequence clusters from the two donors were largely donor specific. In a couple of donors, T-cell clones that expanded and contracted after mild COVID-19 were followed by sequencing TCRalpha and TCRbeta repertoires longitudinally. Two young, previously healthy adult volunteers made up the cohort, one male and one female. The study at large found these results: Balanced CD4/CD8 phenotypes were observed for clones contracting from day 15 to 85, whereas a bias towards CD4+ was observed for a second wave of clones expanding from day 15 to 37. Whether the second-wave clones peaking on day 37 were SARS-CoV-2 specific was not confirmed. Only a couple of mild cases were covered in the study, and larger cohorts including severe cases with pre-infection samples were considered necessary. Contracting CD4+ clones were found mainly in CM and EM memory subsets, while CD8+ clones were enriched in EMRA. The detection of some responding clones in pre-infection memory suggests that pre-existing cross-reactive memory T cells joined the SARS-CoV-2 response.

Sequencing was performed on an Illumina NovaSeq 6000. TCRalpha and TCRbeta cDNA libraries were constructed by 5'RACE with constant-segment primers, with sample barcodes and unique molecular identifiers being introduced. Trizol reagent was used to extract RNA from every sample. Amplification of the libraries took two PCR steps, and the second step added a second sample barcode plus Illumina TruSeq adapters. The libraries were sequenced on an Illumina NovaSeq using 2 x 150 bp paired-end reads. The original pipeline was this. The reads were demultiplexed and collapsed into UMI-guided consensus sequences using migec v1.2.7. With mixcr v2.1.11, UMI consensuses were aligned to TRA and TRB V and J templates and assembled into clonotypes. A clonotype was counted as expanded or contracted only when both edgeR and NoisET called the clonotype significant, with the noise models trained on biological replicates. edgeR calls used a false discovery rate-adjusted p below 0.01 and a log2 fold-change threshold of 1. As an exploratory analysis of dynamics, max-normalized trajectories of the 1000 most abundant clonotypes were examined with PCA combined with hierarchical clustering. The CD4 or CD8 phenotype of responding clones was assigned using the separately sequenced CD4+ and CD8+ repertoires. Through fastp at Q25 and MiXCR, TCRdb rebuilt clones from the public reads, retaining in-frame beta chains. A single entry per CDR3 protein holds the most common genes and DNA from its merged rows. It is TCRdb's table, rather than the study itself, that gives the V and J calls and clone size. The sample has about 350,000 distinct CDR3 sequences on record, around 27% of them singletons. Together, the top ten hold roughly 14% of the sample.

Ficoll-Paque density gradient centrifugation was used to isolate PBMCs. This clonotype was counted only a few times. Its antigen is not yet known. No clone much larger than this one lies a single base away; base qualities are absent. Its CDR3 holds 16 amino acids, cysteine through phenylalanine. The only DNA kept is the CDR3, 48 bases in frame from the first base. The germline V gene encodes CDR1 DFQATT and CDR2 SNEGSKA (reference sequence). V and J are trimmed by 3 bases and 0 bases, and the gene matches miss 7 bases of the junction. The sequence links TRBV20-1 to TRBJ2-2; 7 central nucleotides agree with TRBD1. The sequencing input was PBMCs or a T cell subset sorted from them (not recorded which). This sequence originates from an adult woman who had mild COVID-19 (a few samples of this study predate the infection). The sample titles of this study are shuffled in the database, so cell type and time point are left out; the donor was told from shared clones. This receptor carries the CDR3 CSARNPGGPNTGELFF. The sequence in DNA is TGCAGTGCTAGGAACCCAGGGGGTCCGAACACCGGGGAGCTGTTTTTT.